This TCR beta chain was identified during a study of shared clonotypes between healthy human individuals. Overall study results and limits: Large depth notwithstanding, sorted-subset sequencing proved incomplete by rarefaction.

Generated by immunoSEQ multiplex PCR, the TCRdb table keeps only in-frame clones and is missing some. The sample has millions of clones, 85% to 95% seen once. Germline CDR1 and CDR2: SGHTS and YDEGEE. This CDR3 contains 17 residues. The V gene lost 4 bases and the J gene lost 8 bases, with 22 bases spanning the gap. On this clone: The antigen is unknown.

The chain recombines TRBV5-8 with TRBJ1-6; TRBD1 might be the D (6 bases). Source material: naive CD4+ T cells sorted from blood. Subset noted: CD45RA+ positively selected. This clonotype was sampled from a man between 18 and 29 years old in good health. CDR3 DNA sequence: TGTGCCAGCAGCAGGGGGGCCTACTCAAATACCTATTCACCCCTCCACTTT. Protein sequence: CASSRGAYSNTYSPLHF.